These 8 T cell receptor beta chains originate from one sample sequenced in a study of T cell repertoires in cytomegalovirus infection (dated by TCRdb to about 2019). Instrument on record: Illumina HiSeq 1500. TCRdb trimmed public reads at Q25 via fastp, called clones via MiXCR and kept in-frame beta chains. Identical CDR3 proteins give one entry, which carries the most common genes and DNA. Here the sample has some 300,000 distinct CDR3 sequences; roughly 13% occur a single time. The ten largest account for roughly 8.7% of the sample. The sample consisted of PBMCs. The receptors were gathered from a human donor in good health (CMV status not recorded). Some clones in this sample may be carry-over from other donors' samples.

This clonotype was observed at least ten times. The CDR3 nucleotides read TGTGCCAGCAGTTTCGAGCGGGACTACAATGAGCAGTTCTTC. Amino acid sequence: CASSFERDYNEQFF. This rearrangement joins TRBV28 to TRBJ2-1; 7 nucleotides agree with TRBD2. V lost 3 bases to trimming and J lost 3 bases; unmatched junction nucleotides: 2. The CDR3 runs to 14 residues. Germline V gene sequence: CDR1 MDHEN, CDR2 SYDVKM.

This clonotype was seen only a few times. The chain combines TRBV28 with TRBJ2-6; tentative D call: TRBD1 (6 bases). V was pared by 8 bases and J by 0 bases, with 29 bases between. The germline V gene encodes CDR1 MDHEN and CDR2 SYDVKM. The CDR3 is made up of 21 amino acids. CDR3 protein: CASGSESRFRGYASGANVLTF. The CDR3 coding sequence is TGTGCCAGCGGATCAGAGAGTCGATTCAGGGGCTACGCCTCTGGGGCCAACGTCCTGACTTTC.

This clonotype was counted at least ten times. CDR3 nucleotide sequence: TGTGCCAGCAGCTTTGGGGATAACACAGATACGCAGTATTTT. It codes for CASSFGDNTDTQYF. The chain couples TRBV7-4 to TRBJ2-3; no definite D call. CDR1 and CDR2 from the germline V gene are SGHVT and SQSDAQ. V was trimmed by 3 bases and J by 2 bases, leaving 9 bases between them. The length of the CDR3 is 14 residues.

This clonotype was seen many times. The chain links TRBV7-9 to TRBJ1-1; 7 bases match TRBD1. V gave up 0 bases and J gave up 5 bases; unmatched junction bases: 6. The germline CDR1 and CDR2 sequences are SEHNR and FQNEAQ (reference sequence). The CDR3 has 15 residues. CDR3 DNA: TGTGCCAGCAGCTTAGCGTTAGGGGGCAGGACTGAAGCTTTCTTT. Its translation is CASSLALGGRTEAFF.

There are a few counts of this clonotype. The chain employs TRBV5-4 and TRBJ2-4; tentatively, D is TRBD2 (6 bases). Trimming pared 4 bases from V and 2 bases from J, leaving 16 bases between. Looked up from germline, CDR1 is SGHNT and CDR2 is YYREEE (reference sequence). The CDR3 covers 16 residues. The CDR3 sequence: CASSRTLGGSKNIQYF. The CDR3 nucleotides are TGTGCCAGCAGCCGTACCTTGGGGGGTTCCAAAAACATTCAGTACTTC.

This clonotype was picked up a small number of times. This rearrangement joins TRBV7-2 to TRBJ2-5; 9 bases are shared with TRBD1. The CDR3 is 13 amino acids. Germline CDR1 reads SGHTA; CDR2 reads FQGNSA. V lost 4 bases, J lost 7 bases, and 4 bases stayed unmatched. Here the CDR3 reads CASSSLDRGTQYF. CDR3 in DNA: TGTGCCAGCAGCTCGTTGGACAGGGGGACCCAGTACTTC.

This clonotype was picked up many times. V usage is TRBV7-6 and J usage is TRBJ2-1; 9 nucleotides match TRBD2. V shed 1 base and J 9 bases; nucleotides not matched to a gene: 7. The germline CDR1 and CDR2 sequences are SGHVS and FNYEAQ. This CDR3 contains 15 residues. The CDR3 loop is CASSLGAGGPGEQFF. CDR3 DNA sequence: TGTGCCAGCAGCTTAGGGGCGGGAGGGCCCGGTGAGCAGTTCTTC. Combining the CDR3 with reference TRBV7-6 and TRBJ2-1 gives the whole variable domain GAGVSQSPRYKVTKRGQDVALRCDPISGHVSLYWYRQALGQGPEFLTYFNYEAQQDKSGLPNDRFSAERPEGSISTLTIQRTEQRDSAMYRCASSLGAGGPGEQFFGPGTRLTVL.

This clonotype appeared many times. This chain connects TRBV7-2 to TRBJ1-3; TRBD1 might be the D (6 bases). V lost 2 bases and J 4 bases, leaving 9 bases between the germline ends. CDR1 and CDR2 (germline): SGHTA, FQGNSA. This CDR3 is built from 14 residues. CDR3 in amino acids: CASSLLQGGNTIYF. The DNA for the CDR3 is TGTGCCAGCAGCTTATTACAGGGCGGAAACACCATATATTTT. Supplemented by reference TRBV7-2 and TRBJ1-3, the full variable domain reads GAGVSQSPSNKVTEKGKDVELRCDPISGHTALYWYRQSLGQGLEFLIYFQGNSAPDKSGLPSDRFSAERTGGSVSTLTIQRTQQEDSAVYLCASSLLQGGNTIYFGEGSWLTVV.